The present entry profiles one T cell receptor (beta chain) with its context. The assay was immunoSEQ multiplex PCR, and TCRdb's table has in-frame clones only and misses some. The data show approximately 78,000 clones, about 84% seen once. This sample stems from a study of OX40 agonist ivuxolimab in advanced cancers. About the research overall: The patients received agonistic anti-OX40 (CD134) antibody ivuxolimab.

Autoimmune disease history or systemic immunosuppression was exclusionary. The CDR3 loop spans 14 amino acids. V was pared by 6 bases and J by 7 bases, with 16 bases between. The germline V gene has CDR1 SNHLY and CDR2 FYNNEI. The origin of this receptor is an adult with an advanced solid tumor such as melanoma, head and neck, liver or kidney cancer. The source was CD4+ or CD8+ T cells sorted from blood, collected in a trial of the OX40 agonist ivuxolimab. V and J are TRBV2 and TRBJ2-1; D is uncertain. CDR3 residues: CASSLGNFGNEQFF. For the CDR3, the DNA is TGTGCCAGCAGCCTGGGAAACTTCGGGAATGAGCAGTTCTTC.